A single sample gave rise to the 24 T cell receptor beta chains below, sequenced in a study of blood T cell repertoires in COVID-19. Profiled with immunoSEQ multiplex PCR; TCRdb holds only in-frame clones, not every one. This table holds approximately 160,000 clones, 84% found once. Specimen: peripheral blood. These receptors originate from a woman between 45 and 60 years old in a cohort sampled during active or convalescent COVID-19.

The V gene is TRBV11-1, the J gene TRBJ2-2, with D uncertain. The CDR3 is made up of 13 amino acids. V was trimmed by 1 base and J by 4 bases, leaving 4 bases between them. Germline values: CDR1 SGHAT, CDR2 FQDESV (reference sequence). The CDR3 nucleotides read TGTGCCAGCAGCTTAGGGAGCACCGGGGAGCTGTTTTTT. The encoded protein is CASSLGSTGELFF. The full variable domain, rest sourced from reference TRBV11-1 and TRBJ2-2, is EAEVAQSPRYKITEKSQAVAFWCDPISGHATLYWYRQILGQGPELLVQFQDESVVDDSQLPKDRFSAERLKGVDSTLKIQPAELGDSAMYLCASSLGSTGELFFGEGSRLTVL.

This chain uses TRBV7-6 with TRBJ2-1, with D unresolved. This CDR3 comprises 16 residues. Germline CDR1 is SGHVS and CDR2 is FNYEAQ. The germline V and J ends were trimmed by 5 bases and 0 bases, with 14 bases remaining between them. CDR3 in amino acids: CASSPQAALSYNEQFF. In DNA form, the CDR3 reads TGTGCCAGCAGCCCCCAAGCTGCCCTCTCCTACAATGAGCAGTTCTTC. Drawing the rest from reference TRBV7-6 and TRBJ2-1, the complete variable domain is GAGVSQSPRYKVTKRGQDVALRCDPISGHVSLYWYRQALGQGPEFLTYFNYEAQQDKSGLPNDRFSAERPEGSISTLTIQRTEQRDSAMYRCASSPQAALSYNEQFFGPGTRLTVL.

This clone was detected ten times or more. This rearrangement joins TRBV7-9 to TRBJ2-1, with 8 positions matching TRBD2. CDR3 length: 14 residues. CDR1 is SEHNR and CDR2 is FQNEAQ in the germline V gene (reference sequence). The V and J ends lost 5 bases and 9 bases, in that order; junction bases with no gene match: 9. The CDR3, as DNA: TGTGCCAGCAGCCTGGGACTAGTGGGCCTTGAGCAGTTCTTC. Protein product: CASSLGLVGLEQFF. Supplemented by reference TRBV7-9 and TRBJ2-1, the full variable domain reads DTGVSQNPRHKITKRGQNVTFRCDPISEHNRLYWYRQTLGQGPEFLTYFQNEAQLEKSRLLSDRFSAERPKGSFSTLEIQRTEQGDSAMYLCASSLGLVGLEQFFGPGTRLTVL.

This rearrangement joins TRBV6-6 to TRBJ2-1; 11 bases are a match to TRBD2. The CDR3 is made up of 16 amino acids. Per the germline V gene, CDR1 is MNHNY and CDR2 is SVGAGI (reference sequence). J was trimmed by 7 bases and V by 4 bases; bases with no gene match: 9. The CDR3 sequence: CASSLPLAGGPNEQFF. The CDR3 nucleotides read TGTGCCAGCAGTTTGCCCTTAGCGGGGGGGCCGAATGAGCAGTTCTTC.

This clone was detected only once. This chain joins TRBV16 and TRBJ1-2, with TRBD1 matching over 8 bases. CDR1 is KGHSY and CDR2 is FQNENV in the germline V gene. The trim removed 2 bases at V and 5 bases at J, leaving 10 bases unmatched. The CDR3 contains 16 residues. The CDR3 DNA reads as TGTGCCAGCAGCCAAAATGCAGCCAGGGGGCAGTATGGCTACACCTTC. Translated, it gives CASSQNAARGQYGYTF.

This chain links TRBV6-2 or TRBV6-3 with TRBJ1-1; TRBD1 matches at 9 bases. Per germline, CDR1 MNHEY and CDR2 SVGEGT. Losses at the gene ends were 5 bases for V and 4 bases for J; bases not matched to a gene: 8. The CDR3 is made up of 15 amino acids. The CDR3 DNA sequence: TGTGCCAGCAGTCCCGGGACAGGGACGGCCACTGAAGCTTTCTTT. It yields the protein CASSPGTGTATEAFF.

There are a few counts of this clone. The CDR3 protein is CAIGPGQGLEQFF. The DNA of the CDR3 is TGTGCCATCGGCCCGGGACAGGGTTTAGAGCAGTTCTTC. This chain links TRBV10-3 with TRBJ2-1; the match to TRBD1 covers 9 bases. V dropped 8 bases and J dropped 10; count of bases not matched to a gene: 9. Germline values: CDR1 ENHRY, CDR2 SYGVKD. The CDR3 is 13 residues long.

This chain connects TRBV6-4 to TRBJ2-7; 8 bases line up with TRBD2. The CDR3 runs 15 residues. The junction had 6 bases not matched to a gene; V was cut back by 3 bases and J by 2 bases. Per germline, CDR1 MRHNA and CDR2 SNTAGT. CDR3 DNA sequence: TGTGCCAGCAGTGAATCAGCGGGGGAGGCCTACGAGCAGTACTTC. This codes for CASSESAGEAYEQYF.

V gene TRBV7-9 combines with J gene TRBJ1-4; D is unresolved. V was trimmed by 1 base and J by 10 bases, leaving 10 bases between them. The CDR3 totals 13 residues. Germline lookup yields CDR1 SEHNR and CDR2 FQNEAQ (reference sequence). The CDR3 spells CASSLEASGKLFF. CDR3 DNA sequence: TGTGCCAGCAGCTTAGAGGCCTCAGGAAAACTGTTTTTT.

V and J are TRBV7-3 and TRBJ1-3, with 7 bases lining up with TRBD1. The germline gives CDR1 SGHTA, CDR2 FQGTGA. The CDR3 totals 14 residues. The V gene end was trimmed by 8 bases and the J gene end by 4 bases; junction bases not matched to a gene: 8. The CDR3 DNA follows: TGTGCCAGCGTGGCAGGGGGTATGGGAAACACCATATATTTT. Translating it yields CASVAGGMGNTIYF.

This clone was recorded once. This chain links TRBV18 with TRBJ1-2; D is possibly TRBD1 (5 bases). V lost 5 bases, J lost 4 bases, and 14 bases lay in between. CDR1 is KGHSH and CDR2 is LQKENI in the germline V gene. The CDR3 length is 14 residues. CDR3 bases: TGTGCCAGCTCAGCTCAGGACACATCCTATGGCTACACCTTC. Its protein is CASSAQDTSYGYTF.

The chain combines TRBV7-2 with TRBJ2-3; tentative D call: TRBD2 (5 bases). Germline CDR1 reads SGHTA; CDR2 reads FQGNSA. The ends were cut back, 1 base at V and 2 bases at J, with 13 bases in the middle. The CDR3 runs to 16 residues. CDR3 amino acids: CASSLGALATTDTQYF. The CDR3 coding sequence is TGTGCCAGCAGCTTAGGAGCCCTAGCCACCACAGATACGCAGTATTTT.

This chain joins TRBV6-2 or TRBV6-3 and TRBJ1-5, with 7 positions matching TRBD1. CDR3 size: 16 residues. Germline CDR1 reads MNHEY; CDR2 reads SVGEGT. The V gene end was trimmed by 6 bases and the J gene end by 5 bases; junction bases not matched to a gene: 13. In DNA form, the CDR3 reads TGTGCCAGCAGCTATAGGAACAGGGGATGGGATCAGCCCCAGCATTTT. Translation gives CASSYRNRGWDQPQHF.

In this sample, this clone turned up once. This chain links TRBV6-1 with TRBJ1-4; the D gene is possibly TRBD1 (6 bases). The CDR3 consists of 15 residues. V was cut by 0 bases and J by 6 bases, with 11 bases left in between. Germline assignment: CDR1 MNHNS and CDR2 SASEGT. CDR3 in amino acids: CASSEAGRGYEKLFF. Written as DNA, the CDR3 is TGTGCCAGCAGTGAAGCGGGCAGGGGTTATGAAAAACTGTTTTTT.

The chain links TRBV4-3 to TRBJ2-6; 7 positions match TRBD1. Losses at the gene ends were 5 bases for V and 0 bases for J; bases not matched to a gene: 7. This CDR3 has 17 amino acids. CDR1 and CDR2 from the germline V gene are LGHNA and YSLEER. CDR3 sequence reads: CASSNPGQTSGANVLTF. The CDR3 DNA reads TGCGCCAGCAGCAATCCGGGACAGACCTCTGGGGCCAACGTCCTGACTTTC.

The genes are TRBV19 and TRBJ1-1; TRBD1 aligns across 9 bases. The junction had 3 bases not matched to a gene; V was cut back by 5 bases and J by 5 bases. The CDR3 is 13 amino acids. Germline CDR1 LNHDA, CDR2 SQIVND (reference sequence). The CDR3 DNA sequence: TGTGCCAGTAGTGGGACAGGGTGGACTGAAGCTTTCTTT. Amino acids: CASSGTGWTEAFF.

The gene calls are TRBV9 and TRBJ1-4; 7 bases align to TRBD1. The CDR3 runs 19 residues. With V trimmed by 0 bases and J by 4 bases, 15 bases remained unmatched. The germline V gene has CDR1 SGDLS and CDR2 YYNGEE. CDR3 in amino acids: CASSVGIAGQRLFNEKLFF. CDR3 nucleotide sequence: TGTGCCAGCAGCGTAGGTATTGCGGGACAGAGGCTTTTTAATGAAAAACTGTTTTTT.

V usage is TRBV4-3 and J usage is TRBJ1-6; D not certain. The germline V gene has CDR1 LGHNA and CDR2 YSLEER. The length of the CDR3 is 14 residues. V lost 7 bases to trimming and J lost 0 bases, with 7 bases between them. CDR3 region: CASTSGSYNSPLHF. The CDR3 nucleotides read TGCGCCAGCACTTCGGGCTCCTATAATTCACCCCTCCACTTT.

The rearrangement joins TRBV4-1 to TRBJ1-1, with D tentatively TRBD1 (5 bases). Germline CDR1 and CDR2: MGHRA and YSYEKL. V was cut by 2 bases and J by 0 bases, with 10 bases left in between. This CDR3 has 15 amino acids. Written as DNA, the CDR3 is TGCGCCAGCAGCCAACGACAGTCCATGAACACTGAAGCTTTCTTT. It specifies CASSQRQSMNTEAFF.

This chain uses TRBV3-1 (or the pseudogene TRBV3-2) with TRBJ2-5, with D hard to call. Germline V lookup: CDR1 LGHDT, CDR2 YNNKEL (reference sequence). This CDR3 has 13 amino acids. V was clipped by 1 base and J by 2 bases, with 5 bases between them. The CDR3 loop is CASSQGLQETQYF. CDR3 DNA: TGTGCCAGCAGCCAAGGGCTTCAAGAGACCCAGTACTTC.

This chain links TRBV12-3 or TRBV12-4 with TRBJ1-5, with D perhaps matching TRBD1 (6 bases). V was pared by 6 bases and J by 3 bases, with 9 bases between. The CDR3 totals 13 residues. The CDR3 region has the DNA TGTGCCAGCAGCGGACAGTACAATCAGCCCCAGCATTTT. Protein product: CASSGQYNQPQHF.

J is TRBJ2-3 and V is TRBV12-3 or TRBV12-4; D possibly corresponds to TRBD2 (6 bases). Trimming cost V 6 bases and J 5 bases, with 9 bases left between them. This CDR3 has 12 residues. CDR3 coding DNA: TGTGCCAGCAGACCCGGGGGAGATACGCAGTATTTT. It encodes CASRPGGDTQYF.

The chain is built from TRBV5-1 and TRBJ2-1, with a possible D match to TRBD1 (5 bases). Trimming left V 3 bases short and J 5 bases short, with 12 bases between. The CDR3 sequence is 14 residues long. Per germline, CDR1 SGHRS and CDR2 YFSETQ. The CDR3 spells CASSSRLGHNEQFF. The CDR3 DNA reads TGCGCCAGCAGCTCTAGATTGGGGCACAATGAGCAGTTCTTC.

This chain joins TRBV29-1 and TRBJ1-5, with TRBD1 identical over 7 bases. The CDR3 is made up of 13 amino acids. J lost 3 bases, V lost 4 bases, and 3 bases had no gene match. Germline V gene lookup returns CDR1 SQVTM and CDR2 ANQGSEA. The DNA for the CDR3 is TGCAGCGTTGCAGGGGGTGTCAATCAGCCCCAGCATTTT. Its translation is CSVAGGVNQPQHF. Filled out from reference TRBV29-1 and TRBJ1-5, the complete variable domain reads SAVISQKPSRDICQRGTSLTIQCQVDSQVTMMFWYRQQPGQSLTLIATANQGSEATYESGFVIDKFPISRPNLTFSTLTVSNMSPEDSSIYLCSVAGGVNQPQHFGDGTRLSIL.